The table lists the clone carrying this T cell receptor (beta chain) with a few counts. What it binds is unknown. The sample originates from a study of regulatory T cells in long-lasting Graves disease. Study-level findings and limits: Samples came from peripheral blood alone, without thyroid tissue.

The V and J ends lost 2 bases and 1 base respectively, with 15 bases between them. This CDR3 is built from 16 residues. From germline, CDR1 is MNHEY and CDR2 SMNVEV (reference sequence). The time point: newly diagnosed GD, antithyroid drugs for less than 3 months. PBMCs provided the RNA from which the TCR library was made. Researchers made TCR beta libraries by using iRepertoire HTBI primers and running Arm-PCR on CDR3 regions. TCRdb reprocessed the multiplex PCR reads via MiXCR and lists one record per CDR3 protein. The sample consists of about 560,000 distinct CDR3 sequences, 15% to 20% of them appearing once. This sample also belongs to another study, concerning T cells in Graves' hyperthyroidism and ophthalmopathy. That report adds: Primed by the HTBI set, a first-round RT-PCR was run on the TCR CDR3. Patients with ophthalmopathy were separated from those with stable hyperthyroidism by a 13 V-J model.

The sample in question was peripheral blood mononuclear cells (PBMCs), obtained at new diagnosis, from a patient treated with antithyroid drugs. The J gene is TRBJ2-7, the V gene TRBV27; D perhaps matches TRBD2 (5 bases). This TCR was recovered from a man aged 18-30 years with Graves disease. The CDR3 loop is CASSLLGSGNSYEQYF. The CDR3 coding sequence is TGTGCCAGCAGTTTACTGGGGAGCGGAAATTCCTACGAGCAGTACTTC.